This entry lists 18 T cell receptor beta chains sequenced from one sample in a study of cytomegalovirus exposure and HLA in healthy donors. 13 Jbeta primers and 60 Vbeta primers were used for the PCR. TCRdb's table, derived via immunoSEQ multiplex PCR, lists solely in-frame clones and lacks some. The data show tens of thousands of clones, 65% to 90% seen once. The sequenced material came from PBMCs. These receptors were obtained from a man aged 25-45 years in good health and CMV-seronegative.

Points on this clone: Mismatch with germline at one junction end may stem from a read error. The rearrangement links TRBV7-9 to TRBJ2-7; 7 nucleotides align to TRBD2. CDR3 length: 16 amino acids. The germline V gene encodes CDR1 SEHNR and CDR2 FQNEAQ (reference sequence). The CDR3 nucleotides are TGTTCCAGCAGCTTAGCGAGGGCGGGAGAGTCCTACGAGCAGTACTTC. This encodes CSSSLARAGESYEQYF.

The chain combines TRBV2 with TRBJ2-1, with 7 bases that match TRBD2. J was trimmed by 3 bases and V by 6 bases; bases with no gene match: 8. CDR1 and CDR2 from the germline V gene are SNHLY and FYNNEI. The CDR3 spans 15 residues. The CDR3, as DNA: TGTGCCAGCAGGAGGGACTACGAAAACTACAATGAGCAGTTCTTC. Amino acid sequence: CASRRDYENYNEQFF.

The genes are TRBV4-1 and TRBJ2-7; a possible D gene is TRBD1 (6 bases). V shed 1 base and J shed 7 bases, with 23 bases lying between them. Germline V gene data show CDR1 as MGHRA and CDR2 as YSYEKL. The CDR3 length is 17 residues. CDR3 residues: CASSQVGAGRDKREQYF. For the CDR3, the DNA is TGCGCCAGCAGCCAAGTGGGAGCAGGCAGGGACAAGAGAGAGCAGTACTTC.

Here the CDR3 reads CASARQGAEADTQYF. Written as DNA, the CDR3 is TGTGCCAGCGCCCGACAGGGGGCCGAGGCAGATACGCAGTATTTT. The gene calls are TRBV25-1 and TRBJ2-3, with 10 bases aligning to TRBD1. The CDR3 consists of 15 residues. The V and J ends lost 8 bases and 4 bases, in that order; junction bases with no gene match: 9. Germline V gene lookup returns CDR1 MGHDK and CDR2 SYGVNS.

The rearrangement uses TRBV30 and TRBJ2-5, with 11 bases matching TRBD1. CDR3 length: 14 residues. Trimming removed 4 bases from V and 5 bases from J; junction bases left unmatched: 6. Germline V gene sequence: CDR1 GTSNPN, CDR2 SVGIG (reference sequence). The CDR3 DNA is TGTGCCTGGACTAGGACAGGGGGCCTGGAGACCCAGTACTTC. Protein sequence: CAWTRTGGLETQYF.

The rearrangement joins TRBV11-3 to TRBJ2-5; possible D gene TRBD2, 8 bases. V was clipped by 3 bases and J by 9 bases, with 17 bases between them. The CDR3 extends over 14 amino acids. Germline V gene lookup returns CDR1 SGHNT and CDR2 YENEEA. The CDR3 is CASSFGGETGAQYF. The CDR3 DNA sequence: TGTGCCAGCAGCTTCGGGGGGGAAACAGGGGCCCAGTACTTC. The variable domain in full, with the rest retrieved from reference TRBV11-3 and TRBJ2-5, is EAGVVQSPRYKIIEKKQPVAFWCNPISGHNTLYWYLQNLGQGPELLIRYENEEAVDDSQLPKDRFSAERLKGVDSTLKIQPAELGDSAVYLCASSFGGETGAQYFGPGTRLLVL.

The rearrangement uses TRBV19 and TRBJ1-1; D is perhaps TRBD1 (6 bases). Germline V CDR1 and CDR2: LNHDA, SQIVND (reference sequence). The CDR3 runs to 14 residues. Trimming stripped 3 bases from V and 2 bases from J, with 10 bases between. CDR3 loop: CASSMTGRNTEAFF. The CDR3 DNA is TGTGCCAGTAGTATGACAGGTCGAAACACTGAAGCTTTCTTT.

The CDR3 sequence is CASSRDRANEQYF. Written as DNA, the CDR3 is TGTGCCAGCAGCAGGGACAGGGCGAACGAGCAGTACTTC. This chain uses TRBV7-8 with TRBJ2-5; the match to TRBD1 covers 9 bases. The J call may be incorrect, as the DNA end agrees better with TRBJ2-7. Looked up from germline, CDR1 is SGHVS and CDR2 is FQNEAQ. CDR3 length: 13 amino acids.

CDR3 in DNA: TGTGCCAGCAGTGGGGGACAGAAGAATGAAAAACTGTTTTTT. This codes for CASSGGQKNEKLFF. The chain combines TRBV25-1 with TRBJ1-4; 7 bases fit TRBD1. CDR3 length: 14 residues. Germline V CDR1 and CDR2: MGHDK, SYGVNS. The V segment lost 4 bases and the J segment 5 bases; nucleotides outside the gene matches: 4.

In this sample, this clone turned up once. This chain connects TRBV9 to TRBJ1-1; the D is unclear. The CDR3 spans 16 residues. Trimming pared 0 bases from V and 0 bases from J, leaving 12 bases between. In germline, CDR1 is SGDLS, CDR2 YYNGEE. Here the CDR3 reads CASSVGESYLNTEAFF. CDR3 DNA sequence: TGTGCCAGCAGCGTAGGGGAGAGTTATTTGAACACTGAAGCTTTCTTT.

V is TRBV7-9 and J is TRBJ2-1; the match to TRBD2 covers 9 bases. The germline gives CDR1 SEHNR, CDR2 FQNEAQ (reference sequence). The ends lost 1 base at V and 7 bases at J; junction bases unmatched: 5. The CDR3 loop spans 15 amino acids. CDR3 loop: CASSLGVAGDNEQFF. CDR3 DNA sequence: TGTGCCAGCAGCTTAGGGGTAGCGGGAGATAATGAGCAGTTCTTC.

The rearrangement uses TRBV6-5 and TRBJ1-2, with no clear D. CDR1 and CDR2 (germline): MNHEY, SVGAGI. CDR3 length: 15 residues. V shed 0 bases and J shed 0 bases, with 8 bases lying between them. In DNA form, the CDR3 reads TGTGCCAGCAGTTACTCACCAGACTCTAACTATGGCTACACCTTC. Amino acid sequence: CASSYSPDSNYGYTF.

This clone occurred once. J is TRBJ1-2 and V is TRBV15; D possibly corresponds to TRBD1 (6 bases). V lost 11 bases, J lost 3 bases, and 16 bases lay in between. Germline V gene data show CDR1 as LNHNV and CDR2 as YYDKDF (reference sequence). The CDR3 has 13 amino acids. CDR3 bases: TGTGCCTCAGCTCCGGGGGGCGACTATGGCTACACCTTC. Encoded protein: CASAPGGDYGYTF.

The chain is built from TRBV27 and TRBJ2-1; tentatively, D is TRBD2 (5 bases). V shed 7 bases and J shed 0 bases, with 13 bases lying between them. CDR3 size: 15 residues. CDR1 and CDR2 from the germline V gene are MNHEY and SMNVEV (reference sequence). The CDR3 DNA reads as TGTGCCAGCATTGCGGCGGGCTCCTCCTACAATGAGCAGTTCTTC. Protein sequence: CASIAAGSSYNEQFF.

This sequence joins TRBV7-9 and TRBJ2-7; TRBD1 aligns across 10 bases. The germline V gene encodes CDR1 SEHNR and CDR2 FQNEAQ (reference sequence). The length of the CDR3 is 15 residues. V shed 5 bases and J 3 bases; nucleotides not matched to a gene: 7. The CDR3 here is CASSRTGTGVYEQYF. In DNA form, the CDR3 reads TGTGCCAGCAGCCGAACCGGGACAGGGGTCTACGAGCAGTACTTC.

The J gene is TRBJ1-1, the V gene TRBV7-3, with a tentative D call TRBD1 (5 bases). Per germline, CDR1 SGHTA and CDR2 FQGTGA. V was cut by 3 bases and J by 5 bases, with 10 bases left in between. CDR3 length: 13 amino acids. CDR3 sequence (DNA): TGTGCCAGCAGCTTCGAGGAGGGGACTGAAGCTTTCTTT. This encodes CASSFEEGTEAFF.

The chain joins TRBV7-2 to TRBJ2-1; tentative D call: TRBD2 (5 bases). The CDR3 consists of 14 residues. With 3 bases removed from V and 1 base from J, the gap between germline ends came to 7 bases. The V gene's germline CDR1 is SGHTA and CDR2 FQGNSA. The CDR3 DNA is TGTGCCAGCAGCTTTGGCGGGTCCTACAATGAGCAGTTCTTC. Its protein product is CASSFGGSYNEQFF.

This clone has more than one count but fewer than ten. The V and J genes are TRBV6-5 and TRBJ2-7, with a weak D call TRBD2 (5 bases). This CDR3 is built from 14 residues. CDR1 is MNHEY and CDR2 is SVGAGI in the germline V gene. Trimming removed 4 bases from V and 3 bases from J, with 13 bases in between. CDR3 protein: CASSLWTGVYEQYF. As DNA, the CDR3 is TGTGCCAGCAGTTTGTGGACTGGGGTCTACGAGCAGTACTTC.